This record concerns one T cell receptor (beta chain) sequence. Its target is not known. These data belong to a study of T cell responses to AZD1222 COVID-19 vaccine. Germline-derived CDR1 and CDR2 are SGHTA and FQGNSA. The CDR3 covers 13 residues. Trimming left V 1 base short and J 0 bases short, with 1 base between. General study results and limits: Females made up more of the donors, who were largely white British, and clonal diversity may have come out too low.

The protocol was immunoSEQ multiplex PCR, while the TCRdb copy is restricted to in-frame clones and leaves out a portion. The data show about 75,000 clones, with approximately 90% seen just once and 8% to 10% held by the top ten. This clonotype originated in an adult who received the MenACWY meningococcal vaccine as a control. The sequencing here drew on peripheral blood, taken 28 days after the second dose of the MenACWY control vaccine. This rearrangement joins TRBV7-2 to TRBJ1-5; no clear D. CDR3 loop: CASSLDSNQPQHF. The CDR3 DNA reads TGTGCCAGCAGCTTAGATAGCAATCAGCCCCAGCATTTT.